This T cell receptor (beta chain) was obtained from a study of blood T cell repertoires in COVID-19. The table came from immunoSEQ multiplex PCR; TCRdb's copy has only in-frame clones and leaves some out. The table lists some 62,000 clones, roughly 76% of them singletons, with roughly 5% in the top ten. The CDR3 extends over 15 amino acids. After removal of 0 bases from V and 5 bases from J, the junction contained 4 bases not matched to a gene. CDR1 is SGDLS, CDR2 YYNGEE, per germline. This sequence was found in a human donor in a cohort sampled during active COVID-19. The chain has TRBV9 and TRBJ2-2; 7 bases match TRBD2. Specimen: peripheral blood. As DNA, the CDR3 is TGTGCCAGCAGCGTAGCGGGGGGAAATACCGGGGAGCTGTTTTTT. Translating gives CASSVAGGNTGELFF.